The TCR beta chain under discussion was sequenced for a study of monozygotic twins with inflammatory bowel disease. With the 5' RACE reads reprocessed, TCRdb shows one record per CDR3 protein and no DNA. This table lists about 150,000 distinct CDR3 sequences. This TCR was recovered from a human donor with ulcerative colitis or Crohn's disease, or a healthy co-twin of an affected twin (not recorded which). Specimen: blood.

CDR3 residues: CASSYLEQETQYF. This sequence joins TRBV6-2 or TRBV6-3 and TRBJ2-5. CDR1 MNHEY and CDR2 SVGEGT come from the germline V gene. This CDR3 region has 13 residues.